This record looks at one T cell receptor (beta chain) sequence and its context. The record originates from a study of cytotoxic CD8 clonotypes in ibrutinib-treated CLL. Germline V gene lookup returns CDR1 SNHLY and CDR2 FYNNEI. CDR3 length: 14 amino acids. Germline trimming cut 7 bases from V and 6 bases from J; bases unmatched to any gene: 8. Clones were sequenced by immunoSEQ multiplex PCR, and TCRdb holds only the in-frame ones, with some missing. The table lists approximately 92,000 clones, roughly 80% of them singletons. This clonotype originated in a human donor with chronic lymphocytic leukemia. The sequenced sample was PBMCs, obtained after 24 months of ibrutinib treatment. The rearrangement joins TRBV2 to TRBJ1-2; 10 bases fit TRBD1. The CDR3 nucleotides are TGTGCCAGCATTGACAGGGGGCAAGGGGATGGCTACACCTTC. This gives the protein CASIDRGQGDGYTF.